This T cell receptor beta chain derives from a study of blood T cell repertoires in COVID-19. Source study methods: Estimation of nucleated cell counts relied on the amplification of reference gene primers. Clones were sequenced by immunoSEQ multiplex PCR, and TCRdb holds only the in-frame ones, with some missing. That table supplies the V and J calls and clone size; D and trimming were determined from the DNA. Here the sample spans tens of thousands of clones, about nine tenths being singletons. The CDR3 totals 18 residues. Germline values: CDR1 MNHEY, CDR2 SMNVEV (reference sequence). V lost 3 bases, J lost 0 bases, and 15 bases lay in between.

The V gene is TRBV27, the J gene TRBJ2-6; D is unclear. This TCR was recovered from a human donor in a cohort sampled during active COVID-19. Sequencing used peripheral blood. DNA of the CDR3: TGTGCCAGCAGTTTTCGGTTAGACATTCTCTCTGGGGCCAACGTCCTGACTTTC. Its protein is CASSFRLDILSGANVLTF.